This TCR beta chain emerged from a study of T cell changes during pregnancy in multiple sclerosis. The CDR3 is 15 residues long. CDR1 is MNHNS, CDR2 SASEGT, per germline. The V end lost 0 bases, the J end lost 4 bases, and 12 bases lay between the germline ends. Here immunoSEQ multiplex PCR was the method, and the copy in TCRdb shows in-frame clones only, minus some. The data contain about 75,000 clones, 89% of them singletons. The chain couples TRBV6-1 to TRBJ2-5; D remains unclear. Here the sequenced sample was peripheral blood, taken in the first trimester of pregnancy. The receptor was derived from a female donor in good health, enrolled as a control in a pregnancy study. The CDR3 sequence is CASSEAAAYRETQYF. Here the CDR3 DNA reads TGTGCCAGCAGTGAAGCGGCCGCTTACAGAGAGACCCAGTACTTC.